This passage covers 8 T cell receptor beta chains from one sample sequenced in a study of identical twins. TCRdb called the 5' RACE reads again in MiXCR, with one record for every CDR3 protein. The profile shows roughly 490,000 distinct CDR3 sequences, roughly an eighth of them singletons. The data were also submitted as part of a second study, on yellow fever vaccine responses in identical twins.

Material: CD4+ T cells sorted from blood. Source of these receptors: a woman aged 18-29 years in good health.

V gene TRBV6-1 combines with J gene TRBJ2-1, with D possibly matching TRBD2 (6 bases). The CDR3 length is 13 residues. Trimming cost V 5 bases and J 4 bases, with 9 bases left between them. Germline-derived CDR1 and CDR2 are MNHNS and SASEGT. CDR3 DNA: TGTGCCAGCAGTCGGACTACTTACAATGAGCAGTTCTTC. It codes for CASSRTTYNEQFF.

The chain recombines TRBV20-1 with TRBJ2-5; 9 nucleotides match TRBD1. CDR3 length: 14 amino acids. Germline V gene lookup returns CDR1 DFQATT and CDR2 SNEGSKA (reference sequence). V was clipped by 6 bases and J by 5 bases; unmatched bases: 10. The CDR3 reads CSAFSGTGSETQYF. Written as DNA, the CDR3 is TGCAGTGCGTTTTCCGGGACAGGGTCGGAGACCCAGTACTTC.

This clonotype occurred a few times. The CDR3 DNA reads as TGTGCCAGCAGAAAACTAGCGGGAGCGGTTTCAGATACGCAGTATTTT. The encoded protein is CASRKLAGAVSDTQYF. J is TRBJ2-3 and V is TRBV6-2 or TRBV6-3; 11 nucleotides line up with TRBD2. The CDR3 length is 16 residues. Per the germline V gene, CDR1 is MNHEY and CDR2 is SVGEGT. V trimming: 6 bases; J trimming: 4 bases; junction bases outside the gene matches: 9.

This clonotype was counted ten times or more. The CDR3 here is CSVQPGKETQYF. DNA of the CDR3: TGCAGCGTCCAACCAGGGAAAGAGACCCAGTACTTC. The V call is TRBV29-1, the J call TRBJ2-5; possible D gene TRBD1, 5 bases. CDR1 and CDR2 from the germline V gene are SQVTM and ANQGSEA. The length of the CDR3 is 12 residues. V gave up 6 bases and J gave up 3 bases, with 11 bases separating them.

In this sample, this clonotype turned up many times. J is TRBJ2-7 and V is TRBV6-1; D may be TRBD1 or TRBD2 (5 bases each). V lost 7 bases, J lost 3 bases, and 16 bases lay in between. The germline V gene encodes CDR1 MNHNS and CDR2 SASEGT. CDR3 length: 14 amino acids. CDR3 region: CASNLRDGIYEQYF. In nucleotides, the CDR3 is TGTGCCAGCAATCTCCGGGACGGCATCTACGAGCAGTACTTC.

This chain uses TRBV25-1 with TRBJ2-7; D gene unclear. The ends were cut back, 1 base at V and 6 bases at J, with 13 bases in the middle. The CDR3 contains 14 residues. CDR1 MGHDK and CDR2 SYGVNS come from the germline V gene. The CDR3 spells CASSELGWLVEQYF. CDR3 sequence (DNA): TGTGCCAGCAGTGAATTAGGCTGGTTGGTCGAGCAGTACTTC.

This clonotype has only a few counts. J is TRBJ2-1 and V is TRBV6-4, with D unresolved. Trimming removed 3 bases from V and 13 bases from J, with 10 bases in between. Germline values: CDR1 MRHNA, CDR2 SNTAGT. The CDR3 totals 11 residues. In DNA form, the CDR3 reads TGTGCCAGCAGTGATTCGCGCCTTCAGTTCTTC. Its protein product is CASSDSRLQFF.

V usage is TRBV7-9 and J usage is TRBJ2-7, with TRBD2 matching 13 bases. Germline CDR1 is SEHNR and CDR2 is FQNEAQ (reference sequence). V gave up 5 bases and J gave up 5 bases; unmatched junction bases: 3. This CDR3 region has 14 residues. As DNA, the CDR3 is TGTGCCAGCAGCCTAGGGACTAGCGGGAACGAGCAGTACTTC. This gives the protein CASSLGTSGNEQYF.